This TCR beta chain derives from a study of CD8 T cells in Susac syndrome. Study-wide findings and caveats: The authors acknowledged that the study's TCR sequencing and HLA analysis involved relatively few individuals.

The study sequenced TCR beta in blood CD8+ and CD4+ T cells. Relapsing-remitting disease, either stable or active, was present in the treatment-naive patients who were the multiple sclerosis controls. Reverse transcription of about 0.5 to 1 ug RNA was performed with random hexamers. An immunoSEQ multiplex PCR generated amplified TCR beta CDR3 products spanning 54 Vbeta and 13 Jbeta. From the immunoSEQ multiplex PCR reads, TCRdb called clonotypes with MiXCR, one entry per CDR3 protein. In the table there are some 300,000 distinct CDR3 sequences, 75% to 85% of which are singletons. V was clipped by 4 bases and J by 2 bases, with 17 bases between them. The germline V gene encodes CDR1 DFQATT and CDR2 SNEGSKA (reference sequence). CDR3 length equals 15 residues. About this clonotype: Its antigen remains unknown.

Sequenced sample: CD8+ T cells from PBMCs. The origin of this receptor is a human donor with multiple sclerosis. The rearrangement joins TRBV20-1 to TRBJ2-5; a possible D gene is TRBD1 (8 bases). The CDR3 coding sequence is TGCAGTGCTAAGGCCTACAGGGGGGGGCAAGAGACCCAGTACTTC. Its protein is CSAKAYRGGQETQYF.